Shown below are 11 T cell receptor beta chains from a single sample sequenced in a study of follicular helper T cells after annual influenza vaccination (TCRdb year 2017). The sample's time point, from its label and the paper: 2015-2016 season, 7 days after influenza vaccination. Library prep was done by the immunoSEQ multiplex PCR assay. TCRdb carries this immuneACCESS record with in-frame sequences only. Its versions omit some clonotypes, under half of them owing to an unresolved V gene in the studies checked, with the rest unexplained. The sample profile shows 4,000 to 4,500 clones; roughly four fifths of them were found once. The top ten clones comprise around 0.86% of the sample. The sequences come from CXCR5+ CD38- circulating T follicular helper cells from blood, collected 7 days after influenza vaccination. In light of the paper, this sample's cell subset or site label describes: circulating Tfh, non-naive CD4+CXCR5+PD-1+ (ICOS+CD38+ or ICOS-CD38-). These TCRs come from an adult who received the influenza vaccine.

The chain combines TRBV5-4 with TRBJ2-1; 7 bases are shared with TRBD1. Germline assignment: CDR1 SGHNT and CDR2 YYREEE (reference sequence). The CDR3 is 15 residues long. After removal of 4 bases from V and 0 bases from J, the junction contained 4 bases not matched to a gene. CDR3: CASSVGQSSYNEQFF. In DNA, the CDR3 is TGTGCCAGCAGCGTGGGACAGAGCTCCTACAATGAGCAGTTCTTC.

The chain employs TRBV5-4 and TRBJ2-3, with 8 bases fitting TRBD2. Germline CDR1 reads SGHNT; CDR2 reads YYREEE (reference sequence). This CDR3 comprises 15 residues. After removal of 0 bases from V and 1 base from J, the junction contained 1 base not matched to a gene. CDR3 coding DNA: TGTGCCAGCAGCTTGGACGGGGGGGGCACAGATACGCAGTATTTT. This gives the protein CASSLDGGGTDTQYF.

The genes are TRBV7-6 and TRBJ2-5; D may be TRBD2 (6 bases). The CDR3 loop spans 14 amino acids. Trimming shortened V by 5 bases and J by 5 bases, and 15 bases separated the two germline ends. Germline V gene data show CDR1 as SGHVS and CDR2 as FNYEAQ. As DNA, the CDR3 is TGTGCCAGCAGCAAACCTAGCGCCGGGGAGACCCAGTACTTC. This gives the protein CASSKPSAGETQYF. The full variable domain, in which reference TRBV7-6 and TRBJ2-5 provide the parts outside the CDR3, is GAGVSQSPRYKVTKRGQDVALRCDPISGHVSLYWYRQALGQGPEFLTYFNYEAQQDKSGLPNDRFSAERPEGSISTLTIQRTEQRDSAMYRCASSKPSAGETQYFGPGTRLLVL.

The chain uses TRBV6-1 and TRBJ2-5, with D perhaps matching TRBD2 (6 bases). CDR3 length equals 15 residues. The V end was cut by 4 bases, the J end by 0 bases, with 12 bases between. Germline CDR1 is MNHNS and CDR2 is SASEGT. The CDR3 DNA reads as TGTGCCAGCAGTGTGAGCGGGTCGTACCAAGAGACCCAGTACTTC. Protein sequence: CASSVSGSYQETQYF.

The rearrangement uses TRBV7-2 and TRBJ2-7; weak D call: TRBD1 (8 bases). Germline-derived CDR1 and CDR2 are SGHTA and FQGNSA. The V and J ends lost 5 bases and 6 bases respectively, with 20 bases between them. This CDR3 spans 15 amino acids. The CDR3 sequence is CASSRSGTGPREQYF. Written as DNA, the CDR3 is TGTGCCAGCAGCCGAAGCGGGACAGGTCCGCGCGAGCAGTACTTC.

This rearrangement joins TRBV18 to TRBJ1-5; D is unclear. This CDR3 is 14 amino acids long. Between the trimmed V and J ends, which lost 1 base and 1 base, there was a span of 5 bases. CDR1 and CDR2 (germline): KGHSH, LQKENI. CDR3 coding DNA: TGTGCCAGCTCACCACAAGGAAGCAATCAGCCCCAGCATTTT. This encodes CASSPQGSNQPQHF.

In DNA form, the CDR3 reads TGTGCCAGCAGGGGTACTAGCGGGAGTAATGAGCAGTTCTTC. Translating it yields CASRGTSGSNEQFF. V and J are TRBV2 and TRBJ2-1, with 11 bases lining up with TRBD2. Per germline, CDR1 SNHLY and CDR2 FYNNEI. V gave up 6 bases and J gave up 7 bases; unmatched junction bases: 5. This CDR3 spans 14 amino acids.

V and J are TRBV2 and TRBJ1-1; no reliable D call. Germline V gene data show CDR1 as SNHLY and CDR2 as FYNNEI. The CDR3 loop spans 11 amino acids. Trimming left V 6 bases short and J 5 bases short, with 7 bases between. CDR3 residues: CASRGETEAFF. CDR3 in DNA: TGTGCCAGCAGGGGAGAGACTGAAGCTTTCTTT.

This clone was found a few times. The rearrangement links TRBV5-1 to TRBJ1-3; 7 nucleotides match TRBD1. Looked up from germline, CDR1 is SGHRS and CDR2 is YFSETQ. The CDR3 runs 15 residues. V shed 4 bases, J shed 0 bases, and the junction held 4 bases outside the gene matches. DNA for the CDR3: TGCGCCAGCAGCGCGGGACAGTCCTCTGGAAACACCATATATTTT. Protein sequence: CASSAGQSSGNTIYF.

The rearrangement links TRBV21-1 to TRBJ2-3; the tabulated D call, TRBD2, remains unverified against the DNA. TRBV21-1 is reported as a pseudogene. CDR3 length: 16 residues. Here the CDR3 DNA reads TGTGCCAGCAGCAAACTTCCCGCGACTGGGACAGATACGCAGTATTTT. As protein: CASSKLPATGTDTQYF.

This clone appeared once. This chain joins TRBV6-9 and TRBJ1-5; D is ambiguous. The CDR3 covers 15 residues. Trimming pared 5 bases from V and 0 bases from J, leaving 11 bases between. The germline CDR1 and CDR2 sequences are MNHGY and SVAAGI. CDR3: CASSRGSYSNQPQHF. CDR3 nucleotide sequence: TGTGCCAGCAGTCGAGGTTCTTATAGCAATCAGCCCCAGCATTTT.